The 27 T cell receptor beta chains reported below all come from one sample, sequenced in a study of blood T cell repertoires in COVID-19. Only in-frame clones appear in the TCRdb table, and some are missing; sequencing was by immunoSEQ multiplex PCR. Of hundreds of thousands of clones in the sample, about 89% were seen once. The sample comprised PBMCs or T cells enriched from blood (not recorded which). Receptors originate from a woman in her late teens or twenties who had recovered from COVID-19.

The rearrangement links TRBV4-3 to TRBJ2-5; 9 bases match TRBD1. The ends lost 0 bases at V and 5 bases at J; junction bases unmatched: 7. Germline CDR1 and CDR2: LGHNA and YSLEER. The length of the CDR3 is 16 residues. The chain's CDR3 is CASSQDNRGRGETQYF. The CDR3 DNA reads as TGCGCCAGCAGCCAAGATAACAGGGGGCGCGGGGAGACCCAGTACTTC.

The chain carries TRBV5-4 and TRBJ2-2, with TRBD2 matching 8 bases. The junction had 7 bases not matched to a gene; V was cut back by 4 bases and J by 5 bases. CDR1 and CDR2 (germline): SGHNT, YYREEE (reference sequence). This CDR3 comprises 15 residues. CDR3 sequence (DNA): TGTGCCAGCAGCCCCGGGGGGGCTTGGACCGGGGAGCTGTTTTTT. Its protein product is CASSPGGAWTGELFF.

This chain uses TRBV12-5 with TRBJ1-1; TRBD1 might be the D (5 bases). The V end was cut by 6 bases, the J end by 7 bases, with 9 bases between. From germline, CDR1 is LGHNT and CDR2 FRNRAP. This CDR3 has 11 residues. The CDR3 reads CASGFGGEAFF. The CDR3 DNA reads TGTGCTAGTGGATTCGGGGGTGAAGCTTTCTTT.

This rearrangement joins TRBV29-1 to TRBJ1-6, with unresolved D. The germline V gene encodes CDR1 SQVTM and CDR2 ANQGSEA. The CDR3 length is 13 residues. Between the trimmed V and J ends, which lost 4 bases and 7 bases, there was a span of 11 bases. In DNA form, the CDR3 reads TGCAGCGTTGTGGTTAGCACGAATTCACCCCTCCACTTT. Amino acids: CSVVVSTNSPLHF.

This clone was counted once. The V call is TRBV7-2, the J call TRBJ1-4; no definite D call. V gave up 1 base and J gave up 8 bases, with 11 bases separating them. There are 14 residues in the CDR3. Germline V CDR1 and CDR2: SGHTA, FQGNSA. DNA for the CDR3: TGTGCCAGCAGCTTAGGACGAGGGAAGGAAAAACTGTTTTTT. Translation gives CASSLGRGKEKLFF.

The rearrangement joins TRBV6-6 to TRBJ1-2, with D maybe TRBD1 (5 bases). Trimming left V 6 bases short and J 2 bases short, with 7 bases between. Per the germline V gene, CDR1 is MNHNY and CDR2 is SVGAGI (reference sequence). The CDR3 extends over 12 amino acids. In nucleotides, the CDR3 is TGTGCCAGCAGAGACAGAAACTATGGCTACACCTTC. Translating it yields CASRDRNYGYTF.

The chain has TRBV7-3 and TRBJ2-7; no clear D. Germline V lookup: CDR1 SGHTA, CDR2 FQGTGA. The CDR3 contains 10 residues. The V end was cut by 6 bases, the J end by 3 bases, with 3 bases between. The CDR3 sequence is CASRYYEQYF. CDR3 DNA sequence: TGTGCCAGCAGATACTACGAGCAGTACTTC. The full variable domain, with the rest looked up from reference TRBV7-3 and TRBJ2-7, is GAGVSQTPSNKVTEKGKYVELRCDPISGHTALYWYRQSLGQGPEFLIYFQGTGAADDSGLPNDRFFAVRPEGSVSTLKIQRTERGDSAVYLCASRYYEQYFGPGTRLTVT.

V and J are TRBV2 and TRBJ2-3; 9 bases fit TRBD2. V shed 7 bases, J shed 8 bases, and the junction held 10 bases outside the gene matches. The CDR3 is 14 residues long. Germline assignment: CDR1 SNHLY and CDR2 FYNNEI. CDR3 in amino acids: CASKNSGGPVTQYF. In DNA, the CDR3 is TGTGCCAGCAAAAATAGCGGGGGCCCCGTTACGCAGTATTTT.

V and J are TRBV27 and TRBJ2-7; D not resolved. From germline, CDR1 is MNHEY and CDR2 SMNVEV (reference sequence). V was shortened by 2 bases and J by 0 bases, with 14 bases between the two germline ends. The CDR3 spans 16 residues. DNA for the CDR3: TGTGCCAGCAGTTTAGATCTCGTAGTTAGCTCCTACGAGCAGTACTTC. Amino acids: CASSLDLVVSSYEQYF.

The chain joins TRBV5-5 to TRBJ2-2; D is unresolved. V shed 0 bases and J shed 0 bases, with 6 bases lying between them. There are 15 residues in the CDR3. The germline gives CDR1 SGHKS, CDR2 YYEKEE (reference sequence). The CDR3 region has the DNA TGTGCCAGCAGCTTGGCGGTCTCGAACACCGGGGAGCTGTTTTTT. Amino acid sequence: CASSLAVSNTGELFF.

This clone was seen a single time. The gene calls are TRBV13 and TRBJ2-3; no reliable D call. In germline, CDR1 is PRHDT, CDR2 FYEKMQ (reference sequence). V was trimmed by 7 bases and J by 0 bases, leaving 8 bases between them. The CDR3 totals 13 residues. CDR3 in amino acids: CASTPPSTDTQYF. In DNA, the CDR3 is TGTGCCAGCACCCCCCCTAGCACAGATACGCAGTATTTT.

V and J are TRBV10-1 and TRBJ1-4, with D possibly being TRBD1 (5 bases). V was shortened by 8 bases and J by 7 bases, with 17 bases between the two germline ends. CDR1 is WNHNN, CDR2 SYGVQD, per germline (reference sequence). There are 14 residues in the CDR3. This chain's CDR3 is CASGRGSEGEKLFF. In DNA form, the CDR3 reads TGCGCCAGCGGGCGGGGGTCAGAGGGTGAAAAACTGTTTTTT.

The chain combines TRBV11-2 with TRBJ1-1, with no clear D. Germline CDR1 is SGHAT and CDR2 is FQNNGV. The CDR3 has 13 amino acids. With 5 bases removed from V and 1 base from J, the gap between germline ends came to 8 bases. The CDR3 DNA sequence: TGTGCCAGCAGCAAGCAAGAGAACACTGAAGCTTTCTTT. Translating it yields CASSKQENTEAFF.

This clone was found once. The V and J genes are TRBV9 and TRBJ2-2; 8 nucleotides match TRBD2. Germline CDR1 reads SGDLS; CDR2 reads YYNGEE. The CDR3 contains 17 residues. The J segment lost 4 bases and the V segment lost 3 bases, leaving 11 bases of the junction unmatched. CDR3 nucleotides: TGTGCCAGCAGCGCCCCCGGGGCCAGCGGGGGCACCGGGGAGCTGTTTTTT. This translates into CASSAPGASGGTGELFF.

V and J are TRBV25-1 and TRBJ1-4; 8 nucleotides agree with TRBD1. The CDR3 is made up of 16 amino acids. Germline V gene data show CDR1 as MGHDK and CDR2 as SYGVNS. After removal of 4 bases from V and 4 bases from J, the junction contained 8 bases not matched to a gene. CDR3 in amino acids: CASSVGGQALNEKLFF. DNA for the CDR3: TGTGCCAGCAGTGTGGGGGGACAGGCCCTTAATGAAAAACTGTTTTTT.

V usage is TRBV7-2 and J usage is TRBJ2-7; 9 nucleotides line up with TRBD1. In germline, CDR1 is SGHTA, CDR2 FQGNSA. Unmatched junction bases numbered 7, after V lost 5 bases and J lost 5 bases. The CDR3 sequence is 14 residues long. The CDR3 here is CASSPGTGYHEQYF. In DNA form, the CDR3 reads TGTGCCAGCAGCCCGGGGACAGGGTATCACGAGCAGTACTTC.

The DNA of the CDR3 is TGTGCCACCAGTGGAGAGAAGAACACCGGGGAGCTGTTTTTT. Translating gives CATSGEKNTGELFF. The chain couples TRBV24-1 to TRBJ2-2; D is unclear. The V gene lost 5 bases and the J gene lost 1 base, with 7 bases spanning the gap. This CDR3 spans 14 amino acids. Germline CDR1 KGHDR, CDR2 SFDVKD.

The chain uses TRBV3-1 (or the pseudogene TRBV3-2) and TRBJ2-7; no reliable D call. Per the germline V gene, CDR1 is LGHDT and CDR2 is YNNKEL (reference sequence). The CDR3 extends over 13 amino acids. V was clipped by 1 base and J by 6 bases, with 10 bases between them. This CDR3 is CASSQVRRREQYF. The CDR3 DNA reads as TGTGCCAGCAGCCAAGTTCGGAGACGCGAGCAGTACTTC.

The V call is TRBV7-8, the J call TRBJ1-1; D unclear. V lost 5 bases and J 6 bases, leaving 13 bases between the germline ends. Germline CDR1 and CDR2: SGHVS and FQNEAQ. CDR3 length: 13 amino acids. In DNA form, the CDR3 reads TGTGCCAGCAGCCCACCGTTTCGGTCTGAAGCTTTCTTT. This translates into CASSPPFRSEAFF. The full variable domain, with the rest looked up from reference TRBV7-8 and TRBJ1-1, is GAGVSQSPRYKVAKRGQDVALRCDPISGHVSLFWYQQALGQGPEFLTYFQNEAQLDKSGLPSDRFFAERPEGSVSTLKIQRTQQEDSAVYLCASSPPFRSEAFFGQGTRLTVV.

The chain links TRBV28 to TRBJ1-4; D gene ambiguous. The CDR3 spans 15 residues. V lost 7 bases to trimming and J lost 8 bases, with 20 bases between them. Germline lookup yields CDR1 MDHEN and CDR2 SYDVKM. The CDR3 nucleotides read TGTGCCAGCACCTATACCCGCATACAGATGGAAAAACTGTTTTTT. The encoded protein is CASTYTRIQMEKLFF.

The CDR3 region has the DNA TGTGCCAGCAGCCATTCCGGGACTAAGCACGAGCAGTACTTC. Protein: CASSHSGTKHEQYF. This chain connects TRBV7-9 to TRBJ2-7, with 7 bases that match TRBD2. Per the germline V gene, CDR1 is SEHNR and CDR2 is FQNEAQ (reference sequence). V lost 5 bases to trimming and J lost 5 bases; unmatched junction nucleotides: 9. This CDR3 is built from 14 residues.

This clone has only one observation. The chain has TRBV4-3 and TRBJ1-2; TRBD1 aligns across 7 bases. In germline, CDR1 is LGHNA, CDR2 YSLEER. The CDR3 contains 14 residues. Unmatched junction bases numbered 4, after V lost 1 base and J lost 5 bases. This CDR3 reads CASSQVVTGYGYTF. The CDR3, as DNA: TGCGCCAGCAGCCAAGTTGTGACAGGGTATGGCTACACCTTC.

The chain combines TRBV21-1 with TRBJ1-1; the DNA was not used to check the table's D call, TRBD1. TRBV21-1 is noted as a pseudogene. The CDR3 sequence is 15 residues long. This CDR3 reads CARTGSWSRVTEAFF. In DNA form, the CDR3 reads TGTGCCAGAACAGGGTCGTGGTCCAGGGTCACTGAAGCTTTCTTT.

This chain links TRBV11-2 with TRBJ1-2; tentatively, D is TRBD1 (6 bases). From germline, CDR1 is SGHAT and CDR2 FQNNGV. The CDR3 runs 16 residues. Trimming took 1 base from V and 6 from J, leaving 18 bases between them. CDR3 protein: CASSLGPLPRTDGYTF. The CDR3 coding sequence is TGTGCCAGCAGCTTAGGGCCCCTCCCTCGGACAGATGGCTACACCTTC.

This chain connects TRBV27 to TRBJ2-1; TRBD2 matches at 7 bases. Trimming cost V 8 bases and J 0 bases; bases outside gene matches: 13. Germline V gene sequence: CDR1 MNHEY, CDR2 SMNVEV (reference sequence). CDR3 size: 17 residues. As DNA, the CDR3 is TGTGCCAGCCGCGCTAGCGGCCACTACAGCTCCTACAATGAGCAGTTCTTC. This codes for CASRASGHYSSYNEQFF.

Worth noting for this clone: An end of the junction does not agree with germline; a read error may underlie this. This sequence joins TRBV7-7 and TRBJ2-5; TRBD2 agrees at 14 bases. This CDR3 region has 16 residues. CDR1 and CDR2 (germline): SSHAT, FNYEAQ (reference sequence). The CDR3 spells CASSLGLAGGQETQYF. Written as DNA, the CDR3 is TGTGCTAGCAGCTTAGGACTAGCGGGGGGTCAAGAGACCCAGTACTTC.

V and J are TRBV29-1 and TRBJ1-1, with a possible D match to TRBD1 (6 bases). This CDR3 comprises 13 residues. CDR1 is SQVTM, CDR2 ANQGSEA, per germline. The V end lost 7 bases, the J end lost 4 bases, and 16 bases lay between the germline ends. As DNA, the CDR3 is TGCAGCGCCAAAGGGGGGGTAGGCACTGAAGCTTTCTTT. It is translated as CSAKGGVGTEAFF.